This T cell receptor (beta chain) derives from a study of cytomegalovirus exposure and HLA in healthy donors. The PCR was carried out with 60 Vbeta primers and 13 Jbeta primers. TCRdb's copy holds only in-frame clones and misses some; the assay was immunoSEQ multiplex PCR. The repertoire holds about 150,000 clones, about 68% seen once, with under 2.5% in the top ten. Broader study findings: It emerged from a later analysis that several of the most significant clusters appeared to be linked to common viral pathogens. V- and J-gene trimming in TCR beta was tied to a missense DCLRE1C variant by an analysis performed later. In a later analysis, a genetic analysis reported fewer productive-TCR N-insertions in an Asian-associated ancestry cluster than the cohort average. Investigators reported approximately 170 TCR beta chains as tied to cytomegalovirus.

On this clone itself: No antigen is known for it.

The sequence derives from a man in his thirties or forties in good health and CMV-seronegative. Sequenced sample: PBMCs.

CDR3 in DNA: TGTGCCAGCAGCTTAGGCTCGGTCTACGAGCAGTACTTC. This sequence encodes CASSLGSVYEQYF. This chain uses TRBV11-2 with TRBJ2-7; D is unresolved. Looked up from germline, CDR1 is SGHAT and CDR2 is FQNNGV. This CDR3 comprises 13 residues. Trimming pared 1 base from V and 3 bases from J, leaving 7 bases between. The complete variable domain, with remaining parts taken from reference TRBV11-2 and TRBJ2-7, reads EAGVAQSPRYKIIEKRQSVAFWCNPISGHATLYWYQQILGQGPKLLIQFQNNGVVDDSQLPKDRFSAERLKGVDSTLKIQPAKLEDSAVYLCASSLGSVYEQYFGPGTRLTVT.